These 11 T cell receptor beta chains were sequenced from one sample in a study of tumor-infiltrating lymphocytes in primary liver carcinoma. A primer in the constant region served to generate TCR beta cDNA from roughly 450 ng of total RNA. ARM-PCR, slightly modified, supplied the TCR beta libraries through three nested multiplex PCR rounds. In the first two PCR rounds, TRBV1-TRBV30 forward primers were paired with a C-beta reverse primer, and each round lasted roughly 9 cycles. One entry per CDR3 protein results from TCRdb running MiXCR on the multiplex PCR reads. Counted here are under 150,000 distinct CDR3 sequences, around two thirds occurring once; the ten biggest clones make up more than 7%. Extraction of RNA together with DNA used about 18-31 mg of unsorted bulk tissue. Source material: tumor-adjacent normal liver tissue. All receptors derive from a woman aged 55-69 years with primary liver carcinoma and hepatitis B virus infection.

On this clonotype: This CDR3 fails to terminate in the conserved phenylalanine or tryptophan, so it likely reflects a read error. J is TRBJ2-1 and V is TRBV29-1, with D possibly being TRBD2 (6 bases). Trimming removed 1 base at V and 0 bases at J, with 16 bases between. CDR1 and CDR2 from the germline V gene are SQVTM and ANQGSEA. The CDR3 consists of 17 residues. The DNA of the CDR3 is TGCAGCGTTGAAGGGGTCGGCGAGGAGGGCTCCTACAATGAGCAGTTCATC. Its translation: CSVEGVGEEGSYNEQFI.

As regards this clonotype: Mismatch with germline at one junction end may stem from a read error. The chain uses TRBV24-1 and TRBJ2-5; D is uncertain. Germline CDR1 is KGHDR and CDR2 is SFDVKD. This CDR3 spans 15 amino acids. Written as DNA, the CDR3 is TGTGCCATCAGTGAGACCGGACGGAAACGTGAGACCCAGTACTTC. Protein: CAISETGRKRETQYF.

The chain carries TRBV4-1 and TRBJ2-1; perhaps TRBD1 as D (8 bases). This CDR3 spans 16 amino acids. CDR1 MGHRA and CDR2 YSYEKL come from the germline V gene. V lost 4 bases and J lost 4, with 17 bases in between. The CDR3 sequence is CASSLTQGGVYNEQFF. CDR3 DNA sequence: TGCGCCAGCAGCCTCACACAGGGGGGGGTATACAATGAGCAGTTCTTC.

Remarks on this clonotype: Just one base apart from a much larger clone, this may be a read error. The chain uses TRBV5-4 and TRBJ2-7; 7 nucleotides agree with TRBD2. The CDR3 length is 15 residues. Germline assignment: CDR1 SGHNT and CDR2 YYREEE (reference sequence). CDR3 DNA sequence: TGTGCCAGCAGCTCTACCGGGACTAAGACCTACGGGCAGTACTTC. This gives the protein CASSSTGTKTYGQYF.

On this clonotype: This is likely a read error, given that the CDR3 carries no conserved phenylalanine or tryptophan at its end. V and J are TRBV5-6 and TRBJ2-5; D is possibly TRBD1 (7 bases). Germline CDR1 SGHDT, CDR2 YYEEEE. This CDR3 region has 15 residues. CDR3 nucleotides: TGTACTAGCAGCTCCCTGGGCAGGGGGGAATCGTCCCAGTACCTC. Translation gives CTSSSLGRGESSQYL.

Note on this clonotype: The conserved closing phenylalanine or tryptophan is absent in this CDR3, likely reflecting a read error. The DNA is omitted, as the CDR3 cannot be located on it reliably, and the CDR3 follows TCRdb's listing. The J gene is TRBJ2-5, the V gene TRBV29-1; the DNA was not compared with TRBD2, the D call given in the table. The germline gives CDR1 SQVTM, CDR2 ANQGSEA. The CDR3 length is 14 residues, termini included. CDR3 region: CSAPGLAGSETRYI.

This clonotype was observed many times. V is TRBV6-6 and J is TRBJ2-1; 8 bases fit TRBD1. V lost 6 bases, J lost 8 bases, and 18 bases stayed unmatched. The length of the CDR3 is 17 residues. CDR1 is MNHNY, CDR2 SVGAGI, per germline (reference sequence). The CDR3 here is CASRIRGGTGGRDEQFF. CDR3 DNA: TGTGCCAGCAGGATTCGTGGGGGTACAGGGGGTCGAGATGAGCAGTTCTTC.

This clonotype was counted ten times or more. The chain has TRBV5-5 and TRBJ1-6; TRBD1 aligns across 7 bases. Germline CDR1 is SGHKS and CDR2 is YYEKEE (reference sequence). The CDR3 covers 16 residues. Germline trimming cut 6 bases from V and 0 bases from J; bases unmatched to any gene: 6. For the CDR3, the DNA is TGTGCCAGCACGCCCAGGGGGGGCTCCTATAATTCACCCCTCCACTTT. This gives the protein CASTPRGGSYNSPLHF.

As for this clonotype: An end of the junction differs from the germline gene, which may be a read error. V gene TRBV4-2 combines with J gene TRBJ2-7, with 13 bases that match TRBD2. Per the germline V gene, CDR1 is LGHNA and CDR2 is YNFKEQ. The CDR3 totals 15 residues. DNA of the CDR3: TGTGCCATCAGCCTTGGACTAGCGGGAGCCTACGAGCAGGACTTC. Translation: CAISLGLAGAYEQDF.

This clonotype was seen many times. The chain links TRBV28 to TRBJ1-2; 7 nucleotides match TRBD1. The CDR3 loop spans 14 amino acids. J lost 4 bases, V lost 6 bases, and 8 bases had no gene match. Germline V gene lookup returns CDR1 MDHEN and CDR2 SYDVKM. The DNA for the CDR3 is TGTGCCAGCAGCGCGACAGGGTCACCCTATGGCTACACCTTC. It translates to CASSATGSPYGYTF.

The count of this clonotype is one. With a much larger clone just one base away, this may be a read error. This chain connects TRBV28 to TRBJ2-5; D unclear. V gave up 5 bases and J gave up 5 bases, with 15 bases separating them. The CDR3 spans 14 residues. Germline V gives CDR1 MDHEN, CDR2 SYDVKM. This CDR3 is CASSLQTLRETQYF. Here the CDR3 DNA reads TGTGCCAGCAGTCTACAGACATTACGGGAGACCCAGTACTTC.